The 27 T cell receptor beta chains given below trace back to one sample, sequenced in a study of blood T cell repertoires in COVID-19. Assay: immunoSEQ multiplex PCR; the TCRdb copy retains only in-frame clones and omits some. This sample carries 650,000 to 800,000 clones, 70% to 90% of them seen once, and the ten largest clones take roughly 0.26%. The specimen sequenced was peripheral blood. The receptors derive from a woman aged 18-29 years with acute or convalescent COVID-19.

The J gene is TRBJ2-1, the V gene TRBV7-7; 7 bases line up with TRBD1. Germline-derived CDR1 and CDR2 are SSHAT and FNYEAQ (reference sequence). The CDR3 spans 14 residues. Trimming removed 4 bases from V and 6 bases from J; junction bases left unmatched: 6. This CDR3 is CASSSDRTSNEQFF. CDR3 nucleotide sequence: TGTGCCAGCAGCTCGGACAGGACTTCCAATGAGCAGTTCTTC.

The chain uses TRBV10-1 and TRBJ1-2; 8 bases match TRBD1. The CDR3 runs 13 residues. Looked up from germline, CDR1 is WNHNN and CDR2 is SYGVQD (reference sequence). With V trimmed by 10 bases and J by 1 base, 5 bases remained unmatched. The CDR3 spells CANGQGNNYGYTF. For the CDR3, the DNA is TGCGCCAATGGACAGGGTAATAACTATGGCTACACCTTC.

In nucleotides, the CDR3 is TGTGCCAGCAGCTTGGTATCGTGGAGCACTGAAGCTTTCTTT. Translating gives CASSLVSWSTEAFF. The chain employs TRBV5-6 and TRBJ1-1; unclear D gene. The CDR3 is made up of 14 amino acids. V lost 0 bases, J lost 4 bases, and 10 bases lay in between. The germline gives CDR1 SGHDT, CDR2 YYEEEE.

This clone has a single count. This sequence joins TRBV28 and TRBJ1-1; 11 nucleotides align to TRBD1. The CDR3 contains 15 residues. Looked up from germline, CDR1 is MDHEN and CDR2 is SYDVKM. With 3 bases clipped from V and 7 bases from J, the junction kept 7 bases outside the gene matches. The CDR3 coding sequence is TGTGCCAGCAGTTTTTTGGACAGGGGGCCTGTTGAAGCTTTCTTT. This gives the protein CASSFLDRGPVEAFF.

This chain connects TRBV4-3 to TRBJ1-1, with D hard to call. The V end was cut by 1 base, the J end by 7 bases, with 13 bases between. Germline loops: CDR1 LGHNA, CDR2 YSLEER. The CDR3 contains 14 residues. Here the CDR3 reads CASSQVYSSLEAFF. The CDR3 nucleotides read TGCGCCAGCAGCCAAGTTTACAGTTCGCTTGAAGCTTTCTTT.

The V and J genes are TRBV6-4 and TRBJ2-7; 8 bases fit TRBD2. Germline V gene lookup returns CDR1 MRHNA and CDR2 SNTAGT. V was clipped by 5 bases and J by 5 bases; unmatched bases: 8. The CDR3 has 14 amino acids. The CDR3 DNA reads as TGTGCCAGCAGTCTTATAGCGGGGTACAACGAGCAGTACTTC. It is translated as CASSLIAGYNEQYF.

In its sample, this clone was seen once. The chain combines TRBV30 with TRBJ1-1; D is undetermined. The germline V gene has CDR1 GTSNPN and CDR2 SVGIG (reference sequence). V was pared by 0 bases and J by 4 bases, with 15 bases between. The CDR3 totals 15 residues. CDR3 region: CAWSVEGRRGTEAFF. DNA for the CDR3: TGTGCCTGGAGTGTAGAGGGCCGCCGGGGCACTGAAGCTTTCTTT.

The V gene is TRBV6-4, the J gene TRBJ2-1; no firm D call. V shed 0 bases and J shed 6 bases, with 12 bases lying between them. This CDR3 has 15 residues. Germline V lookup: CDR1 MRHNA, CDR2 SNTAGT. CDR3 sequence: CASSDSLGQPNEQFF. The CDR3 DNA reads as TGTGCCAGCAGTGACTCCTTGGGCCAGCCCAATGAGCAGTTCTTC.

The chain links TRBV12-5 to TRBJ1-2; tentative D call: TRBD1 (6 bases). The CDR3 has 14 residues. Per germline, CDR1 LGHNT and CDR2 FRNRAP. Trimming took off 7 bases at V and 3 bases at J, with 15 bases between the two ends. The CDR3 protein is CASAGWGPDYGYTF. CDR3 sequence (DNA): TGTGCTAGTGCCGGGTGGGGGCCAGACTATGGCTACACCTTC.

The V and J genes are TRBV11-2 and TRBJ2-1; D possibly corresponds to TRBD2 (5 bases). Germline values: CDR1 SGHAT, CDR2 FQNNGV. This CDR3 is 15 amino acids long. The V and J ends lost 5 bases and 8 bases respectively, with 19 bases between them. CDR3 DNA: TGTGCCAGCAGCCCAGCGGCTAGAAACCTCTATGAGCAGTTCTTC. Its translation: CASSPAARNLYEQFF.

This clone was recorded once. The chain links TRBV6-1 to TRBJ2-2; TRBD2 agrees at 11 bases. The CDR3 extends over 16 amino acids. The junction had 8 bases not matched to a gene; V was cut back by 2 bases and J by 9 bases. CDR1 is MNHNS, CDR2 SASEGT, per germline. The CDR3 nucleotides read TGTGCCAGCAGTGAAATTAGCGGGGGGGCGTTTAGGGAGCTGTTTTTT. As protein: CASSEISGGAFRELFF.

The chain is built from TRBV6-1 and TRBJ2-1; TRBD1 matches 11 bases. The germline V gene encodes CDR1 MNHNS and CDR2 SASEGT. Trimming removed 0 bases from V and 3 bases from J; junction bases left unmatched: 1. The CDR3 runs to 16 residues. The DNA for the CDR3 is TGTGCCAGCAGTGAAGCCGGGACAGGGGGCTACAATGAGCAGTTCTTC. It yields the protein CASSEAGTGGYNEQFF.

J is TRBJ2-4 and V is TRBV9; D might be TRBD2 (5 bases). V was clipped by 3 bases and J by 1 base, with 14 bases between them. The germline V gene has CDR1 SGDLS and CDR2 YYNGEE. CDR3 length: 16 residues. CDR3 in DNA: TGTGCCAGCAGCGCCCCCAGCACGGGGGCCAAAAACATTCAGTACTTC. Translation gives CASSAPSTGAKNIQYF.

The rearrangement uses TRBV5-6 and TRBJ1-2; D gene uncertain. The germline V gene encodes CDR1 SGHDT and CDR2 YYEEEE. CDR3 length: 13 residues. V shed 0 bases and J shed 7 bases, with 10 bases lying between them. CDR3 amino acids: CASSLGSSGGYTF. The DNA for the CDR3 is TGTGCCAGCAGCTTGGGTAGTTCGGGTGGCTACACCTTC.

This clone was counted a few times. This chain's CDR3 is CASSLFYLFGGTGELFF. CDR3 DNA sequence: TGTGCCAGCAGCTTATTCTATTTATTCGGGGGAACCGGGGAGCTGTTTTTT. The rearrangement links TRBV7-8 to TRBJ2-2; the D gene is possibly TRBD2 (6 bases). From germline, CDR1 is SGHVS and CDR2 FQNEAQ. This CDR3 has 17 amino acids. Between the trimmed V and J ends, which lost 2 bases and 5 bases, there was a span of 18 bases.

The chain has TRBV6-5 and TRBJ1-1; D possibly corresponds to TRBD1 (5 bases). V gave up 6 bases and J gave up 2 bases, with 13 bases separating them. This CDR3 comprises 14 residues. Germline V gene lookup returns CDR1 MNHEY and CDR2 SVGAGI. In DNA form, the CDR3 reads TGTGCCAGCAGCATACTCAGGGCCAACACTGAAGCTTTCTTT. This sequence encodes CASSILRANTEAFF.

The CDR3 sequence is CASGLTGDTQYF. The DNA of the CDR3 is TGTGCCAGCGGACTAACTGGGGATACGCAGTATTTT. The chain carries TRBV12-3 or TRBV12-4 and TRBJ2-3; weak D call: TRBD2 (6 bases). The germline V and J ends were trimmed by 8 bases and 6 bases, with 12 bases remaining between them. The length of the CDR3 is 12 residues.

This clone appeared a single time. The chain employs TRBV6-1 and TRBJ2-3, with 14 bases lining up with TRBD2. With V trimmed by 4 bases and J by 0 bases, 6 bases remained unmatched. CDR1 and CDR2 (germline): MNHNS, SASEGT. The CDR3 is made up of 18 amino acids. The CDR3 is CASSVGTSGGSSTDTQYF. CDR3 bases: TGTGCCAGCAGTGTGGGGACTAGCGGGGGATCTAGCACAGATACGCAGTATTTT.

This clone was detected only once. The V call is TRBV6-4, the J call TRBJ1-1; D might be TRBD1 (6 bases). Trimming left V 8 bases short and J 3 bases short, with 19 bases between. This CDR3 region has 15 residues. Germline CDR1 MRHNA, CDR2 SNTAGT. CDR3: CASPDSRGYHTEAFF. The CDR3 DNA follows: TGTGCCAGCCCGGACTCAAGGGGGTATCACACTGAAGCTTTCTTT.

This CDR3 reads CASSHDRGFTNEKLFF. CDR3 DNA sequence: TGTGCCAGCAGCCACGACAGGGGGTTCACTAATGAAAAACTGTTTTTT. The chain uses TRBV3-1 (or the pseudogene TRBV3-2) and TRBJ1-4; TRBD1 agrees at 9 bases. Trimming cost V 3 bases and J 2 bases; bases outside gene matches: 4. The CDR3 sequence is 16 residues long. The germline V gene has CDR1 LGHDT and CDR2 YNNKEL (reference sequence).

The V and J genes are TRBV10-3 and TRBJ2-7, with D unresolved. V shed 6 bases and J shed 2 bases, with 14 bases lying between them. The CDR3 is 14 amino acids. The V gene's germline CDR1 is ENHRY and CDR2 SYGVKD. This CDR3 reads CAIRMVGGTYEQYF. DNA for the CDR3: TGTGCCATCAGAATGGTAGGCGGTACCTACGAGCAGTACTTC.

CDR3 nucleotide sequence: TGTGCCAGCAGCGCAAAGCGCCGGGGATCGGGGGGTCCCAATGAGCAGTTCTTC. As protein: CASSAKRRGSGGPNEQFF. The genes are TRBV9 and TRBJ2-1, with 7 bases identical to TRBD2. There are 18 residues in the CDR3. Unmatched junction bases numbered 18, after V lost 3 bases and J lost 6 bases. Germline CDR1 and CDR2: SGDLS and YYNGEE.

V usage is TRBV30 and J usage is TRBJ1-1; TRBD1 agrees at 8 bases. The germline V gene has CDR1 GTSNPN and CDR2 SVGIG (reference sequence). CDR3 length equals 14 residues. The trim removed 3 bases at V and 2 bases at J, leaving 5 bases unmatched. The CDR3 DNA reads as TGTGCCTGGAGGACAGGGGTTACTAACACTGAAGCTTTCTTT. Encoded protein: CAWRTGVTNTEAFF. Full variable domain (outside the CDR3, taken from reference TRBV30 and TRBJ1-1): SQTIHQWPATLVQPVGSPLSLECTVEGTSNPNLYWYRQAAGRGLQLLFYSVGIGQISSEVPQNLSASRPQDRQFILSSKKLLLSDSGFYLCAWRTGVTNTEAFFGQGTRLTVV.

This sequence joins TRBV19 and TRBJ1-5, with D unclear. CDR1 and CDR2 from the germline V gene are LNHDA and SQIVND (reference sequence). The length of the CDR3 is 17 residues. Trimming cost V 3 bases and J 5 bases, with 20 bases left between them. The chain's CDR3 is CASSMLLGRSVHQPQHF. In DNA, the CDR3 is TGTGCCAGTAGTATGCTTCTGGGGAGGTCAGTCCATCAGCCCCAGCATTTT.

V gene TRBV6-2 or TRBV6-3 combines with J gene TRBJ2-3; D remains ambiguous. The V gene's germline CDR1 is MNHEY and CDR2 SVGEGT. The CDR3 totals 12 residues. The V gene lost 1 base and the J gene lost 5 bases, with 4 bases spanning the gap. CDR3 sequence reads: CASSYFGDTQYF. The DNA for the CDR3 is TGTGCCAGCAGTTACTTCGGAGATACGCAGTATTTT.

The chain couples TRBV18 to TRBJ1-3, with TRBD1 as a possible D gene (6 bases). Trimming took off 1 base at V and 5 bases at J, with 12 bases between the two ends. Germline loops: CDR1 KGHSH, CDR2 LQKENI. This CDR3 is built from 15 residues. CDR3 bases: TGTGCCAGCTCACCACTTAGGGGGAGAAGAAACACCATATATTTT. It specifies CASSPLRGRRNTIYF.

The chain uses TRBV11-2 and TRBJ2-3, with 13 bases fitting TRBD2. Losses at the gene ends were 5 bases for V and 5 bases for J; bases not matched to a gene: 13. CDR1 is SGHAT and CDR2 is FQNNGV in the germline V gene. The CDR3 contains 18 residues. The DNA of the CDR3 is TGTGCCAGCAGCAAAATACTAGCGGGGGGGCCATCGGTAGATACGCAGTATTTT. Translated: CASSKILAGGPSVDTQYF.